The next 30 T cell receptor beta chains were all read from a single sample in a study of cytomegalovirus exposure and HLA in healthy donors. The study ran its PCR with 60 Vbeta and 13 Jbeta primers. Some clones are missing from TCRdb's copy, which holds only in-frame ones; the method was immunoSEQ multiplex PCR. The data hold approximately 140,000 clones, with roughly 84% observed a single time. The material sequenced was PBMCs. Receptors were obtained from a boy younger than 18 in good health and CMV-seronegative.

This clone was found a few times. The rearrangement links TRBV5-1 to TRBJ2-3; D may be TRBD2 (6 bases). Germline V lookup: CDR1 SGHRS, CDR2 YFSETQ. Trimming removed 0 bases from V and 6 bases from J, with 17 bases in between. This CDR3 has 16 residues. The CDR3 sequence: CASSLASRGIGDTQYF. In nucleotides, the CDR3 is TGCGCCAGCAGCTTGGCGTCGCGGGGAATCGGGGATACGCAGTATTTT.

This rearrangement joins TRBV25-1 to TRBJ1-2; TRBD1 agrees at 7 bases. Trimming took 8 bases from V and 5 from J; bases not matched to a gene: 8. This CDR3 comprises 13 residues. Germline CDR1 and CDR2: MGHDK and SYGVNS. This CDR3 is CASRGQAHYGYTF. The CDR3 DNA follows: TGTGCCAGCCGAGGACAGGCCCATTATGGCTACACCTTC.

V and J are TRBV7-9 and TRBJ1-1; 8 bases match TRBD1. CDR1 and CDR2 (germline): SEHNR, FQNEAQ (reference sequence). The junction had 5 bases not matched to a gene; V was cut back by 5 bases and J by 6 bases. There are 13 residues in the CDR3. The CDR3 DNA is TGTGCCAGCAGCCTAAGACAGGGGTCTGAAGCTTTCTTT. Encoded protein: CASSLRQGSEAFF.

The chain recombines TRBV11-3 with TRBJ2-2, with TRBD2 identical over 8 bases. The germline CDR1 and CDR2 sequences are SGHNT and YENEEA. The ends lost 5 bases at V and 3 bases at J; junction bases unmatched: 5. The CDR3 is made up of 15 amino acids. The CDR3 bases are TGTGCCAGCAGCCTTCGGGAGGGGCACACCGGGGAGCTGTTTTTT. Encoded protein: CASSLREGHTGELFF.

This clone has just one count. CDR3 nucleotide sequence: TGTGCCAGCAGCTTCCGACTAGCGGGAGCGCCCACAGATACGCAGTATTTT. Amino acids: CASSFRLAGAPTDTQYF. The J gene is TRBJ2-3, the V gene TRBV7-9; 12 bases are a match to TRBD2. Germline assignment: CDR1 SEHNR and CDR2 FQNEAQ (reference sequence). The CDR3 contains 17 residues. V shed 3 bases and J 2 bases; nucleotides not matched to a gene: 6. Complete variable domain (other parts from reference TRBV7-9 and TRBJ2-3): DTGVSQNPRHKITKRGQNVTFRCDPISEHNRLYWYRQTLGQGPEFLTYFQNEAQLEKSRLLSDRFSAERPKGSFSTLEIQRTEQGDSAMYLCASSFRLAGAPTDTQYFGPGTRLTVL.

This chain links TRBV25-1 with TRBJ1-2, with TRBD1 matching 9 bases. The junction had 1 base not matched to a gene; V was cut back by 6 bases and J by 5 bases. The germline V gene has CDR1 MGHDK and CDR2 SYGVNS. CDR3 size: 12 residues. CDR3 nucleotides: TGTGCCAGCAGAGGGACAGGGTATGGCTACACCTTC. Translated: CASRGTGYGYTF.

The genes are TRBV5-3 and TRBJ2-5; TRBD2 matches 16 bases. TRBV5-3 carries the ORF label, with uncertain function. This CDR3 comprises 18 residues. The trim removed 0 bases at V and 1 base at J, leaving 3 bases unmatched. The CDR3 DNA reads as TGTGCCAGAAGCTTGGTGGGACTAGCGGGGGGGATCCAAGAGACCCAGTACTTC. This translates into CARSLVGLAGGIQETQYF.

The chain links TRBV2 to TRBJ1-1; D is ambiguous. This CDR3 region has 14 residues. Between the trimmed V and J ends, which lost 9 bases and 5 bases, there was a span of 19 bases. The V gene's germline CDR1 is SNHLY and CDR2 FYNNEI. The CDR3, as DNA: TGTGCCAGTAAAACTGTGCGGATTAATACTGAAGCTTTCTTT. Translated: CASKTVRINTEAFF.

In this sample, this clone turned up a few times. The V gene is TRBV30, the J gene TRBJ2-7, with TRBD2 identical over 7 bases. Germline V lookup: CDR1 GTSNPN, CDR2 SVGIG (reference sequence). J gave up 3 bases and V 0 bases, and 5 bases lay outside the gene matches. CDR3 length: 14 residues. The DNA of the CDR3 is TGTGCCTGGAGTGTAGGTCTAGCGGACTACGAGCAGTACTTC. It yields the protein CAWSVGLADYEQYF.

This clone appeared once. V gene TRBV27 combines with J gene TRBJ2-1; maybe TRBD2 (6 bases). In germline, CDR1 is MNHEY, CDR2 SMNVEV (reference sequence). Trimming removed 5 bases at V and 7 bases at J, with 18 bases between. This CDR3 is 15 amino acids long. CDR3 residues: CASSPLAVSPNEQFF. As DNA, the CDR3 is TGTGCCAGCAGTCCACTAGCCGTGTCCCCAAATGAGCAGTTCTTC.

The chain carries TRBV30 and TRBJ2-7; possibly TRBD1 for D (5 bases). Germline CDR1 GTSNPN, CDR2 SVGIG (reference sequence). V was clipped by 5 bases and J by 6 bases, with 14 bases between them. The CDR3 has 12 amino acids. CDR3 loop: CAWGKVGLEQYF. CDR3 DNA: TGTGCCTGGGGGAAAGTGGGGCTCGAGCAGTACTTC.

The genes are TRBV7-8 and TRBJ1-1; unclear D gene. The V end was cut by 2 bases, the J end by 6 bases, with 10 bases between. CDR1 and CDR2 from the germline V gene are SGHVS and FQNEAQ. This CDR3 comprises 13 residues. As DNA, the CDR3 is TGTGCCAGCAGCTTATCTGGTGCGTCTGAAGCTTTCTTT. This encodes CASSLSGASEAFF. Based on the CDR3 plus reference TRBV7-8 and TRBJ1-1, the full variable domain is GAGVSQSPRYKVAKRGQDVALRCDPISGHVSLFWYQQALGQGPEFLTYFQNEAQLDKSGLPSDRFFAERPEGSVSTLKIQRTQQEDSAVYLCASSLSGASEAFFGQGTRLTVV.

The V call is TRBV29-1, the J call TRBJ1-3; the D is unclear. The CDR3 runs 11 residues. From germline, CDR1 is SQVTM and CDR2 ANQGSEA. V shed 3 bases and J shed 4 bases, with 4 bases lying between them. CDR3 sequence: CSVDLGNTIYF. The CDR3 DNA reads TGCAGCGTTGATTTAGGAAACACCATATATTTT.

This chain's CDR3 is CASSVEERRPYNEQFF. CDR3 nucleotides: TGTGCCAGCAGCGTAGAGGAGCGACGACCTTACAATGAGCAGTTCTTC. V usage is TRBV9 and J usage is TRBJ2-1, with D unresolved. The germline V and J ends were trimmed by 0 bases and 4 bases, with 14 bases remaining between them. Germline V gene lookup returns CDR1 SGDLS and CDR2 YYNGEE. The CDR3 is 16 amino acids. Based on the CDR3 plus reference TRBV9 and TRBJ2-1, the full variable domain is DSGVTQTPKHLITATGQRVTLRCSPRSGDLSVYWYQQSLDQGLQFLIQYYNGEERAKGNILERFSAQQFPDLHSELNLSSLELGDSALYFCASSVEERRPYNEQFFGPGTRLTVL.

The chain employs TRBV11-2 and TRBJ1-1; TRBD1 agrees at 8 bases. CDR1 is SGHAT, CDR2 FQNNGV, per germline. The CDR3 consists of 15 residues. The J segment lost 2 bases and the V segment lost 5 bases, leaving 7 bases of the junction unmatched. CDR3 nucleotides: TGTGCCAGCAGCACAAGGACAGGGATTAACACTGAAGCTTTCTTT. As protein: CASSTRTGINTEAFF.

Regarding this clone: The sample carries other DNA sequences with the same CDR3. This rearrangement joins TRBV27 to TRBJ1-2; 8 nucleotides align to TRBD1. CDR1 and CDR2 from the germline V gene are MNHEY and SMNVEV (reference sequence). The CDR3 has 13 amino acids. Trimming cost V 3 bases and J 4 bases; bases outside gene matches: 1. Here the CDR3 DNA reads TGTGCCAGCAGTTTCGGACAGGGCTATGGCTACACCTTC. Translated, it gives CASSFGQGYGYTF.

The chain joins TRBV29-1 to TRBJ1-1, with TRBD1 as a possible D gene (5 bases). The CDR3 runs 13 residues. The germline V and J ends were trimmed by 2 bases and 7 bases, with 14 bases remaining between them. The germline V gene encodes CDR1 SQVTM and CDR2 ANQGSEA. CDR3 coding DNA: TGCAGCGTTGAATCCCAGGGTTCTAATGAAGCTTTCTTT. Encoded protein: CSVESQGSNEAFF.

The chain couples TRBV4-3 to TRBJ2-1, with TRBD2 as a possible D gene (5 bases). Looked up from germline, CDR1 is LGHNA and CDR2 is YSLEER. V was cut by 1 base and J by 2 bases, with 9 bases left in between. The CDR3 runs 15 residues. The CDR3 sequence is CASSQGGDPYNEQFF. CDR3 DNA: TGCGCCAGCAGCCAAGGGGGAGACCCCTACAATGAGCAGTTCTTC.

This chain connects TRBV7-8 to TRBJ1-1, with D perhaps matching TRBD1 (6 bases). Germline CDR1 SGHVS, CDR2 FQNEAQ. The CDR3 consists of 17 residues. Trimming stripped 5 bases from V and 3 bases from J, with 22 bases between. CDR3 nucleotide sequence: TGTGCCAGCAGCAATCCTTCGGTTCAGGGGTTATACACTGAAGCTTTCTTT. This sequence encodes CASSNPSVQGLYTEAFF.

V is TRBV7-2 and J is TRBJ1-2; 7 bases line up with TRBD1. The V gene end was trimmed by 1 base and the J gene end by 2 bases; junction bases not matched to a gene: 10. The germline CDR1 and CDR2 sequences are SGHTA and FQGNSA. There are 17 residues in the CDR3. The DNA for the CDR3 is TGTGCCAGCAGCTTAGATCCGCCGGGACAGCTGAACTATGGCTACACCTTC. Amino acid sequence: CASSLDPPGQLNYGYTF.

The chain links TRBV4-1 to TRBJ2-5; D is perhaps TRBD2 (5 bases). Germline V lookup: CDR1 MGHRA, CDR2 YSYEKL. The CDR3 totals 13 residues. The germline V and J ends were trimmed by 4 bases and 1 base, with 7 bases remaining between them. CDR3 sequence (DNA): TGCGCCAGCAGCCCCGGGATCCAAGAGACCCAGTACTTC. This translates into CASSPGIQETQYF.

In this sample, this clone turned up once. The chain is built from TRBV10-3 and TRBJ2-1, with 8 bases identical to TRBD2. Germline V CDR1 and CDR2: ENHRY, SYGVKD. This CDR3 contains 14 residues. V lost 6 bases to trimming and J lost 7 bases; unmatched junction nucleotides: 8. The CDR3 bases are TGTGCCATCAGAGAAGGACTAGCTTTTAATGAGCAGTTCTTC. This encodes CAIREGLAFNEQFF.

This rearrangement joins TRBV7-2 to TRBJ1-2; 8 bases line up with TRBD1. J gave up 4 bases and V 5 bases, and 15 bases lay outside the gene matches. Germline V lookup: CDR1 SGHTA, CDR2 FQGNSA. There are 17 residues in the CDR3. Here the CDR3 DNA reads TGTGCCAGCAGCCATCGGACAGGGCCAGAACCAAGCTATGGCTACACCTTC. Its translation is CASSHRTGPEPSYGYTF. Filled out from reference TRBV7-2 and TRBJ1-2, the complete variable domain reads GAGVSQSPSNKVTEKGKDVELRCDPISGHTALYWYRQSLGQGLEFLIYFQGNSAPDKSGLPSDRFSAERTGGSVSTLTIQRTQQEDSAVYLCASSHRTGPEPSYGYTFGSGTRLTVV.

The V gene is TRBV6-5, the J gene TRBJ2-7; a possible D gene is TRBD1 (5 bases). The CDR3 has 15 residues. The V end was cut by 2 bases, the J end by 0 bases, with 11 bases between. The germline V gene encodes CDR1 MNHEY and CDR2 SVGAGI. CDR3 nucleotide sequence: TGTGCCAGCAGTTACGCGGACACAGTCTCCTACGAGCAGTACTTC. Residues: CASSYADTVSYEQYF.

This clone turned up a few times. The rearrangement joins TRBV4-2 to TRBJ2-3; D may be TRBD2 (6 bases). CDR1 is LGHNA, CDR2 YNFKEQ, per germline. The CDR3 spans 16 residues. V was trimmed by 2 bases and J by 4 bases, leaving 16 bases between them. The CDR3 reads CASSQTGSGGADTQYF. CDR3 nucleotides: TGTGCCAGCAGCCAAACGGGCTCCGGGGGAGCAGATACGCAGTATTTT.

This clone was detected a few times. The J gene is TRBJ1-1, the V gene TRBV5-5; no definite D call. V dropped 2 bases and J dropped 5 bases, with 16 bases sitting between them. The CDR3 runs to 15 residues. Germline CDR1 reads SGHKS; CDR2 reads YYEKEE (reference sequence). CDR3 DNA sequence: TGTGCCAGCAGCTTAATTCTGAAAGGAGGGACTGAAGCTTTCTTT. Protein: CASSLILKGGTEAFF.

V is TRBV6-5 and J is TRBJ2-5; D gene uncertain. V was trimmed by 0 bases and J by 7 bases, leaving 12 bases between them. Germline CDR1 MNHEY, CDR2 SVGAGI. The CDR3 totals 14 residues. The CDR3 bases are TGTGCCAGCAGTTACTCGCCCCTAATCGCGACCCAGTACTTC. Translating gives CASSYSPLIATQYF.

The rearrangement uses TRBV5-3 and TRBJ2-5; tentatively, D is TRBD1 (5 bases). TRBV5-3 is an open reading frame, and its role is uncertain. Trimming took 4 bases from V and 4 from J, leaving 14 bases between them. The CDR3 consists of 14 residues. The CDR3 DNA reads TGTGCCAGAAGCGAGCCACAGGAGAGAGAGACCCAGTACTTC. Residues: CARSEPQERETQYF.

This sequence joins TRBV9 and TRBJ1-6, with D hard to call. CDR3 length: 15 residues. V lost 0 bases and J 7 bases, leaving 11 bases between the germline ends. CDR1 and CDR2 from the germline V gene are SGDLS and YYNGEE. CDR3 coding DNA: TGTGCCAGCAGCGTAGACCCAGGAATCAATTCACCCCTCCACTTT. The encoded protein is CASSVDPGINSPLHF.

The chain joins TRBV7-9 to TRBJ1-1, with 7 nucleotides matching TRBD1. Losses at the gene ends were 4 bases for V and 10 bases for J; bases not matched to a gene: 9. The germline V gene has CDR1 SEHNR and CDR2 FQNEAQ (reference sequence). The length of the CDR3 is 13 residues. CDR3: CASSSEGASPAFF. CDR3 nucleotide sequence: TGTGCCAGCAGCTCAGAGGGGGCGTCGCCAGCTTTCTTT.